The 11 T cell receptor beta chains below were found in one sample sequenced in a study (dated by TCRdb to the mid-2010s). The library was generated by RT-PCR. The sample was run on an Illumina MiSeq. The public reads were quality trimmed at Q25 with fastp and then assembled into clones with MiXCR by TCRdb, keeping productive beta chains. Merged by CDR3 protein, the rows form single entries marked with the most common genes and DNA. The sample table holds almost 700,000 distinct CDR3 sequences, of which 12% to 15% were seen once. The ten largest clones take up about 3.9% of the sample. Sequencing input: memory CD4+ T cells from blood. The receptors were sampled from a female donor in good health, serving as a healthy control.

This clonotype has a handful of counts. The chain combines TRBV5-4 with TRBJ2-2; D is uncertain. The germline V and J ends were trimmed by 0 bases and 6 bases, with 6 bases remaining between them. The CDR3 is made up of 13 amino acids. The V gene's germline CDR1 is SGHNT and CDR2 YYREEE (reference sequence). As DNA, the CDR3 is TGTGCCAGCAGCTTGGTAGGGCCCGGGGAGCTGTTTTTT. Translated, it gives CASSLVGPGELFF.

The V and J genes are TRBV20-1 and TRBJ2-3, with 9 bases matching TRBD2. This CDR3 has 17 residues. V trimming: 6 bases; J trimming: 3 bases; junction bases outside the gene matches: 16. CDR1 is DFQATT, CDR2 SNEGSKA, per germline (reference sequence). The CDR3 region is CSARAGGRARGTDTQYF. Written as DNA, the CDR3 is TGCAGTGCAAGGGCTGGCGGGAGGGCCCGGGGGACAGATACGCAGTATTTT.

Worth noting for this clonotype: A read error may be the cause here, since a much bigger clone is one base away. The chain recombines TRBV11-2 with TRBJ2-3, with a tentative D call TRBD2 (6 bases). The CDR3 extends over 15 amino acids. From germline, CDR1 is SGHAT and CDR2 FQNNGV. This CDR3 reads CANSLDRDFTDTQYF. The CDR3, as DNA: TGTGCCAACAGCTTAGATCGGGACTTCACAGATACGCAGTATTTT.

This clonotype was counted at least ten times. The chain carries TRBV12-3 or TRBV12-4 and TRBJ1-4; D ambiguous. The CDR3 totals 13 residues. V shed 1 base and J shed 8 bases, with 8 bases lying between them. This CDR3 reads CASSLGFTEKLFF. The CDR3 nucleotides are TGTGCCAGCAGTTTAGGGTTTACGGAAAAACTGTTTTTT.

The table lists this clonotype with a few counts. The genes are TRBV4-1 and TRBJ1-3; D remains ambiguous. Germline V gene lookup returns CDR1 MGHRA and CDR2 YSYEKL. The CDR3 has 16 amino acids. Trimming stripped 4 bases from V and 3 bases from J, with 16 bases between. The CDR3 sequence is CASSLQRVKDGNTIYF. The CDR3 nucleotides read TGCGCCAGCAGCCTCCAGCGGGTAAAGGATGGAAACACCATATATTTT.

Only a few counts were recorded for this clonotype. This rearrangement joins TRBV6-6 to TRBJ1-5, with D possibly matching TRBD1 (5 bases). Germline V gives CDR1 MNHNY, CDR2 SVGAGI (reference sequence). The CDR3 length is 15 residues. The V gene lost 6 bases and the J gene lost 0 bases, with 12 bases spanning the gap. The CDR3 sequence: CASRAPTVSNQPQHF. CDR3 coding DNA: TGTGCCAGCAGAGCGCCGACAGTTAGCAATCAGCCCCAGCATTTT.

This clonotype was observed at least ten times. The J gene is TRBJ2-7, the V gene TRBV5-1, with D unclear. Between the trimmed V and J ends, which lost 0 bases and 3 bases, there was a span of 13 bases. There are 15 residues in the CDR3. Germline V gene data show CDR1 as SGHRS and CDR2 as YFSETQ. The CDR3 spells CASSLVSGPSYEQYF. For the CDR3, the DNA is TGCGCCAGCAGCTTGGTTTCGGGTCCGAGCTACGAGCAGTACTTC.

The V call is TRBV4-1, the J call TRBJ1-1; the D gene is possibly TRBD1 (5 bases). The length of the CDR3 is 14 residues. Germline V gene sequence: CDR1 MGHRA, CDR2 YSYEKL. Trimming stripped 6 bases from V and 4 bases from J, with 15 bases between. The chain's CDR3 is CASRGTIWGTEAFF. The CDR3 DNA follows: TGCGCCAGCAGGGGGACTATTTGGGGCACTGAAGCTTTCTTT.

CDR3 sequence: CSAIRQVETQYF. The CDR3, as DNA: TGCAGTGCTATAAGACAGGTAGAGACCCAGTACTTC. The V and J genes are TRBV20-1 and TRBJ2-5, with a possible D match to TRBD1 (6 bases). CDR1 and CDR2 (germline): DFQATT, SNEGSKA (reference sequence). The CDR3 has 12 residues. V was pared by 4 bases and J by 4 bases, with 10 bases between.

This clonotype was seen many times. This chain connects TRBV15 to TRBJ2-7; possibly TRBD1 for D (6 bases). CDR3 length: 13 residues. CDR1 and CDR2 from the germline V gene are LNHNV and YYDKDF (reference sequence). The V gene lost 4 bases and the J gene lost 3 bases, with 10 bases spanning the gap. The CDR3 region is CATSTGAGYEQYF. DNA for the CDR3: TGTGCCACCAGCACAGGGGCTGGCTACGAGCAGTACTTC.

This clonotype occurred many times. The V gene is TRBV12-3 or TRBV12-4, the J gene TRBJ2-3; D tentatively fits TRBD1 or TRBD2 (5 bases each). V was pared by 7 bases and J by 2 bases, with 19 bases between. The CDR3 sequence is 16 residues long. The DNA for the CDR3 is TGTGCCAGCAACAAAGCGGCAGGTGGGACCACAGATACGCAGTATTTT. Translated: CASNKAAGGTTDTQYF.